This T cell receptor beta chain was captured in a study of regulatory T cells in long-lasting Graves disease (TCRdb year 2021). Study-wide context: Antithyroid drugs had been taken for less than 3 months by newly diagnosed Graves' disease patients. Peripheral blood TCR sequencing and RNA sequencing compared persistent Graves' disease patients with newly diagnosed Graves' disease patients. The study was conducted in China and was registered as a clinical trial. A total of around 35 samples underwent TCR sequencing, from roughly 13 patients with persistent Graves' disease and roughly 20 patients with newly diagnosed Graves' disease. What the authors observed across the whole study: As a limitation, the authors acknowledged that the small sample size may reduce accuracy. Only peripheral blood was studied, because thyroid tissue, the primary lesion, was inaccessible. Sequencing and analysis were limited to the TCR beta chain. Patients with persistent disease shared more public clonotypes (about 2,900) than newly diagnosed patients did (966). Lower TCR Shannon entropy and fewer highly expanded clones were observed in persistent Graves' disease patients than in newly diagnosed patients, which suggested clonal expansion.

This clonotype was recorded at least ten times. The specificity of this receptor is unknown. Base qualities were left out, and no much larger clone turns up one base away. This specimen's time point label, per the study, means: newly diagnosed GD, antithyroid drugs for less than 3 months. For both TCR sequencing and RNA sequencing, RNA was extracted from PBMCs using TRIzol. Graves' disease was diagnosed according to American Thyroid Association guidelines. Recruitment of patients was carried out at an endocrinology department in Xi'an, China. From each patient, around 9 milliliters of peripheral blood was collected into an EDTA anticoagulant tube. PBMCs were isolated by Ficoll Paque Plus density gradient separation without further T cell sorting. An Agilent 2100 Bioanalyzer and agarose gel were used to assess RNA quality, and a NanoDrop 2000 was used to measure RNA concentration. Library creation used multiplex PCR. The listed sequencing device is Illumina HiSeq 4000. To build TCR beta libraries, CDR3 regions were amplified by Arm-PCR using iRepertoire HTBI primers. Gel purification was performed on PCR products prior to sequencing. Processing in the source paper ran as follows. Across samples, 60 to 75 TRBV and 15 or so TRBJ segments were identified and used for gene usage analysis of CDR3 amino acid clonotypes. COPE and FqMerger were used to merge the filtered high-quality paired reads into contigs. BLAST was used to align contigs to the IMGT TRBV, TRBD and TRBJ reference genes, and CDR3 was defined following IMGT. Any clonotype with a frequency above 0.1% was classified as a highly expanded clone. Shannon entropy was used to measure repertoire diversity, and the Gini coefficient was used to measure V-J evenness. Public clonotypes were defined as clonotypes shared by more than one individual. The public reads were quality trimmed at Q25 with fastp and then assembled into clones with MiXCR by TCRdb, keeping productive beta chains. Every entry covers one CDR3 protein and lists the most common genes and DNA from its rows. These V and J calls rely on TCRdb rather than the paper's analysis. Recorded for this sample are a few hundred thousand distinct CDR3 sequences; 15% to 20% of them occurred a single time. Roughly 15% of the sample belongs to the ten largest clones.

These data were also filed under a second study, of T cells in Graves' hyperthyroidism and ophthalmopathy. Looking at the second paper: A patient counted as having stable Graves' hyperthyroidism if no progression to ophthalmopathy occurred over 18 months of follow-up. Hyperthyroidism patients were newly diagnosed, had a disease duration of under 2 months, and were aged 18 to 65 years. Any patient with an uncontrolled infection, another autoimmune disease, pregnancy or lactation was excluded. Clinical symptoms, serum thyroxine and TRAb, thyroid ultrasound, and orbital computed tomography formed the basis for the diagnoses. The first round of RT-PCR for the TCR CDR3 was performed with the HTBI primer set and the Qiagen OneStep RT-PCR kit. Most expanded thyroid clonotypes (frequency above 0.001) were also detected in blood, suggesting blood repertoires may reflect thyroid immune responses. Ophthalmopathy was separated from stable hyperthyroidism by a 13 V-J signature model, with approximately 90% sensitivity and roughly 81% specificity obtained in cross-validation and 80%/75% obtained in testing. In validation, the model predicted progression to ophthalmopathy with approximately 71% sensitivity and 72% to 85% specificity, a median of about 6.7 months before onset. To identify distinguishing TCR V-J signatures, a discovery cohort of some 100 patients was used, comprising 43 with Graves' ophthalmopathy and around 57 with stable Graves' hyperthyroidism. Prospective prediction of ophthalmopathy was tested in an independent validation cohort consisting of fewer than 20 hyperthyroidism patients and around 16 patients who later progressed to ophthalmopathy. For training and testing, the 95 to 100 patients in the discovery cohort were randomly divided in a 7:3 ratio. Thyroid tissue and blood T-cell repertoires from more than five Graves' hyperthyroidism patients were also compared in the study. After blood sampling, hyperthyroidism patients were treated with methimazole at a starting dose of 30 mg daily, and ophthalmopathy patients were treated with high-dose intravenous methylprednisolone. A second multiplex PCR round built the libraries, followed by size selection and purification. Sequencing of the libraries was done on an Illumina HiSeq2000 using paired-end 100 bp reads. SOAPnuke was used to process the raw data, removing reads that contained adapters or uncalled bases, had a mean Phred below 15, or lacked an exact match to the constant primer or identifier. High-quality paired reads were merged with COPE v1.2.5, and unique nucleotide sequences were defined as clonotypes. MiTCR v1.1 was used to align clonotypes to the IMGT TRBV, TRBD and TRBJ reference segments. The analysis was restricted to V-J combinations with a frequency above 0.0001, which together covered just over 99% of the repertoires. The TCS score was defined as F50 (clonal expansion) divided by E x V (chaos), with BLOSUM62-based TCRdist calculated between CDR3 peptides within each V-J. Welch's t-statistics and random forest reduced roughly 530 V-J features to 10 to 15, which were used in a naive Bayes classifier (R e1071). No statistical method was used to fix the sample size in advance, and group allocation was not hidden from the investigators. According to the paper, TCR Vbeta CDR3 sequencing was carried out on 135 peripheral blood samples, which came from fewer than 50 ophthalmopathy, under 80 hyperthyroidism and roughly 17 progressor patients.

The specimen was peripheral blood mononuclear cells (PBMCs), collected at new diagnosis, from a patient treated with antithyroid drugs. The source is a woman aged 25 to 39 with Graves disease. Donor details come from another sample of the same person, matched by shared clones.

Here is the DNA: TGTGCCAGCAGTACAGGGTCCCTTGGTGAAAAACTGTTTTTT. Its translation is CASSTGSLGEKLFF. The rearranged chain carries TRBV6-1 and TRBJ1-4; D gene: possibly TRBD1, on 6 matching bases. CDR1 and CDR2, looked up from the germline V gene, are MNHNS and SASEGT. Cut back by 5 bases and 7 bases, the V and J ends lie 14 bases apart. Measured from the cysteine to the phenylalanine, the CDR3 is 14 residues long. The CDR3 DNA has 42 bases and is translated from base 1.